Detailed here is one T cell receptor (beta chain). TCRdb re-called the 5' RACE reads through MiXCR, storing one row per CDR3 protein. Of some 330,000 distinct CDR3 sequences listed, 20% to 25% are singletons. The data are from a study of T-cell memory formation after mild COVID-19. V lost 8 bases and J lost 0, with 11 bases in between. Germline V lookup: CDR1 LNHDA, CDR2 SQIVND (reference sequence). The CDR3 length is 14 residues. The chain couples TRBV19 to TRBJ2-1, with D maybe TRBD2 (5 bases). Source material: PBMCs or a T cell subset sorted from them (not recorded which). The receptor comes from an adult woman who had mild COVID-19 (a few samples of this study predate the infection). Cell type and time point are not known. CDR3 sequence (DNA): TGTGCCAGTCAGGAGGAGAGCTCCTACAATGAGCAGTTCTTC. Residues: CASQEESSYNEQFF. Using reference TRBV19 and TRBJ2-1 for the parts outside the CDR3, the full variable domain is DGGITQSPKYLFRKEGQNVTLSCEQNLNHDAMYWYRQDPGQGLRLIYYSQIVNDFQKGDIAEGYSVSREKKESFPLTVTSAQKNPTAFYLCASQEESSYNEQFFGPGTRLTVL.